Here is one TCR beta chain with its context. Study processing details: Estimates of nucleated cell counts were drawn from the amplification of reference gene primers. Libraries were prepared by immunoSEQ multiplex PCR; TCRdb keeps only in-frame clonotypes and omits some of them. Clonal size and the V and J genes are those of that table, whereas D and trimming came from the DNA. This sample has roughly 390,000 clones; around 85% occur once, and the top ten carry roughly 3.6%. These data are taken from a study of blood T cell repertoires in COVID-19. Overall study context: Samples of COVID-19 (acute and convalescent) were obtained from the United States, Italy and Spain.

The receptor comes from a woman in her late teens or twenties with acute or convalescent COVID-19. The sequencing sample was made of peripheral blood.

CDR3 bases: TGTGCCAGTAGTATGTCCGGGAGGGTTTCCTACAATGAGCAGTTCTTC. As protein: CASSMSGRVSYNEQFF. The rearrangement links TRBV19 to TRBJ2-1; 8 nucleotides agree with TRBD2. CDR3 length: 16 amino acids. The germline V gene encodes CDR1 LNHDA and CDR2 SQIVND (reference sequence). Unmatched junction bases numbered 5, after V lost 3 bases and J lost 1 base.